This T cell receptor (beta chain) was captured in a study of blood T cell repertoires in COVID-19. The CDR3 contains 14 residues. V lost 4 bases, J lost 5 bases, and 7 bases stayed unmatched. Germline V gene sequence: CDR1 SGHRS, CDR2 YFSETQ. On this clone: Other DNA sequences in the same sample also yield this CDR3.

Assay: immunoSEQ multiplex PCR; the TCRdb copy retains only in-frame clones and omits some. The sample lists about 260,000 clones; 65% to 90% were seen once. Sequencing used peripheral blood. This TCR was recovered from a human donor in a cohort sampled during active COVID-19. The chain is built from TRBV5-1 and TRBJ2-5; 8 bases are shared with TRBD1. Written as DNA, the CDR3 is TGCGCCAGCAGCCTCGGACAGGGTTGGGAGACCCAGTACTTC. Its translation is CASSLGQGWETQYF.